These 22 T cell receptor beta chains were all obtained from the same sample, sequenced in a study of blood T cells in healthy people across ages. The use of a sample-barcoded 5' primer and a J-beta primer mix characterized a second PCR of about 7 to 12 cycles. TCRdb reprocessed the 5' RACE reads with MiXCR, giving one entry per CDR3 protein. The table includes hundreds of thousands of distinct CDR3 sequences, approximately 43% detected once. Sequencing was carried out using blood. These receptors originate from a woman in her sixties in good health.

This clonotype was counted ten times or more. This chain connects TRBV12-3 or TRBV12-4 to TRBJ2-1, with 9 positions matching TRBD1. This CDR3 is built from 12 residues. The CDR3 DNA reads TGTGGGACAGGGGTTGGGTACAATGAGCAGTTCTTC. Protein sequence: CGTGVGYNEQFF.

The chain couples TRBV4-1 to TRBJ2-7, with D unclear. Between the trimmed V and J ends, which lost 0 bases and 9 bases, there was a span of 12 bases. CDR1 and CDR2 from the germline V gene are MGHRA and YSYEKL. The CDR3 is 13 residues long. This CDR3 is CASSQEPERGQYF. In nucleotides, the CDR3 is TGCGCCAGCAGCCAAGAACCTGAACGAGGGCAGTACTTC.

J is TRBJ1-2 and V is TRBV27; D may be TRBD1 (5 bases). V was trimmed by 5 bases and J by 8 bases, leaving 15 bases between them. The CDR3 runs to 13 residues. Looked up from germline, CDR1 is MNHEY and CDR2 is SMNVEV (reference sequence). Written as DNA, the CDR3 is TGTGCCAGCAGTGTAATGCCTGGGGACGGCTACACCTTC. Encoded protein: CASSVMPGDGYTF.

This clonotype was counted between two and nine times. The V and J genes are TRBV20-1 and TRBJ2-3; D may match TRBD1 or TRBD2 (5 bases each). CDR3 length: 15 residues. The germline CDR1 and CDR2 sequences are DFQATT and SNEGSKA (reference sequence). Trimming removed 6 bases at V and 1 base at J, with 17 bases between. The CDR3 is CSANRPGTGTDTQYF. The CDR3 DNA follows: TGCAGTGCCAACAGGCCCGGGACCGGCACAGATACGCAGTATTTT.

There are many counts of this clonotype. The chain combines TRBV7-2 with TRBJ1-2, with 9 bases matching TRBD1. Unmatched junction bases numbered 3, after V lost 1 base and J lost 3 bases. The germline CDR1 and CDR2 sequences are SGHTA and FQGNSA. The CDR3 runs to 15 residues. DNA of the CDR3: TGTGCCAGCAGCTTAGGGACAGGGGTCGACTATGGCTACACCTTC. This encodes CASSLGTGVDYGYTF.

This clonotype occurred a few times. The chain has TRBV6-1 and TRBJ2-7, with D tentatively TRBD1 (5 bases). V was shortened by 6 bases and J by 3 bases, with 9 bases between the two germline ends. The CDR3 extends over 12 amino acids. From germline, CDR1 is MNHNS and CDR2 SASEGT. CDR3 in amino acids: CASRHDSYEQYF. Here the CDR3 DNA reads TGTGCCAGCAGGCACGACAGCTACGAGCAGTACTTC.

This clonotype was detected only once. One junction end does not reproduce the germline sequence, and a read error may be involved. The chain carries TRBV2 and TRBJ2-4; 10 bases agree with TRBD1. The DNA end lines up better with TRBJ2-7; the J call may be wrong. CDR3 length equals 17 residues. CDR1 is SNHLY, CDR2 FYNNEI, per germline. CDR3 in amino acids: CASKLTGTGELPYEQYF. The DNA for the CDR3 is TGTGCTAGCAAACTCACCGGGACAGGGGAACTACCCTACGAGCAGTACTTC.

This clonotype was counted only a few times. The chain links TRBV9 to TRBJ1-2, with D possibly TRBD1 on 6 matching bases. This CDR3 is 12 amino acids long. Germline CDR1 reads SGDLS; CDR2 reads YYNGEE. Trimming took off 3 bases at V and 6 bases at J, with 9 bases between the two ends. The CDR3 nucleotides read TGTGCCAGCAGCGAGACAGGAGATGGCTACACCTTC. As protein: CASSETGDGYTF. Drawing the rest from reference TRBV9 and TRBJ1-2, the complete variable domain is DSGVTQTPKHLITATGQRVTLRCSPRSGDLSVYWYQQSLDQGLQFLIQYYNGEERAKGNILERFSAQQFPDLHSELNLSSLELGDSALYFCASSETGDGYTFGSGTRLTVV.

V and J are TRBV20-1 and TRBJ2-1, with 12 bases that match TRBD2. This CDR3 contains 15 residues. Germline V gene sequence: CDR1 DFQATT, CDR2 SNEGSKA (reference sequence). V lost 0 bases and J lost 10; bases outside the gene matches: 7. The CDR3, as DNA: TGCAGTGCTAGAGATCCGACTAGCGGGAGTAACGAGCAGTTCTTC. The encoded protein is CSARDPTSGSNEQFF.

The chain carries TRBV12-3 or TRBV12-4 and TRBJ2-2; TRBD2 agrees at 15 bases. CDR3 length: 22 amino acids. The V gene end was trimmed by 5 bases and the J gene end by 0 bases; junction bases not matched to a gene: 16. The CDR3: CASSPPGLAGGYAIPNTGELFF. In nucleotides, the CDR3 is TGTGCCAGCAGTCCACCGGGACTAGCGGGGGGCTATGCGATCCCGAACACCGGGGAGCTGTTTTTT.

V is TRBV7-2 and J is TRBJ2-3; no reliable D call. V lost 7 bases and J 2 bases, leaving 13 bases between the germline ends. The germline V gene encodes CDR1 SGHTA and CDR2 FQGNSA. The CDR3 contains 14 residues. The CDR3 is CASIIGRDTDTQYF. CDR3 DNA sequence: TGTGCCAGCATAATTGGAAGGGACACAGATACGCAGTATTTT.

This clonotype was counted at least ten times. The J gene is TRBJ2-1, the V gene TRBV12-3 or TRBV12-4; 9 bases fit TRBD2. The V and J ends lost 2 bases and 8 bases, in that order; junction bases with no gene match: 7. The CDR3 has 15 residues. Here the CDR3 DNA reads TGTGCCAGCAGTTTAAGTAGCGGGGGCGACTATGAGCAGTTCTTC. Amino acids: CASSLSSGGDYEQFF.

This clonotype was seen a handful of times. The gene calls are TRBV7-3 and TRBJ2-1, with D unresolved. The length of the CDR3 is 16 residues. Trimming cost V 0 bases and J 1 base, with 10 bases left between them. Germline CDR1 and CDR2: SGHTA and FQGTGA. The CDR3 loop is CASSLTGPRSYNEQFF. Written as DNA, the CDR3 is TGTGCCAGCAGCTTAACGGGTCCGAGGTCCTACAATGAGCAGTTCTTC.

The V and J genes are TRBV9 and TRBJ2-5, with D possibly matching TRBD1 (6 bases). Trimming shortened V by 4 bases and J by 3 bases, and 13 bases separated the two germline ends. Germline CDR1 reads SGDLS; CDR2 reads YYNGEE. The CDR3 is 14 amino acids. CDR3 DNA: TGTGCCAGCAGCCCACAGGGTCGGGAAGAGACCCAGTACTTC. Its translation is CASSPQGREETQYF. Based on the CDR3 plus reference TRBV9 and TRBJ2-5, the full variable domain is DSGVTQTPKHLITATGQRVTLRCSPRSGDLSVYWYQQSLDQGLQFLIQYYNGEERAKGNILERFSAQQFPDLHSELNLSSLELGDSALYFCASSPQGREETQYFGPGTRLLVL.

As to this clonotype: Compared with germline, one end of the junction differs, possibly owing to a read error. J is TRBJ1-2 and V is TRBV4-1; D is perhaps TRBD1 (5 bases). This CDR3 comprises 15 residues. Germline CDR1 and CDR2: MGHRA and YSYEKL. The CDR3 spells CANSQGEGPNYGYTF. DNA for the CDR3: TGCGCCAACAGCCAAGGGGAGGGGCCTAACTATGGCTACACCTTC.

This chain uses TRBV11-2 with TRBJ2-7; 16 nucleotides line up with TRBD2. CDR1 and CDR2 from the germline V gene are SGHAT and FQNNGV. V shed 4 bases and J 6 bases; nucleotides not matched to a gene: 9. The CDR3 sequence is 17 residues long. Written as DNA, the CDR3 is TGTGCCAGCAGCTACCCGGGACTAGCGGGAGGGACTAGCGAGCAGTACTTC. Translating gives CASSYPGLAGGTSEQYF.

The chain recombines TRBV7-9 with TRBJ2-5, with TRBD2 matching 14 bases. CDR3 size: 18 residues. V lost 4 bases and J lost 7; bases outside the gene matches: 14. Germline V gives CDR1 SEHNR, CDR2 FQNEAQ (reference sequence). DNA of the CDR3: TGTGCCAGCAGCTCAACTCTAGGACTAGCGGGGGGAGAAGGGACCCAGTACTTC. This codes for CASSSTLGLAGGEGTQYF.

The CDR3 DNA reads as TGTGCCAGCAGCTTAGATGTAGGATCAGATACGCAGTATTTT. The encoded protein is CASSLDVGSDTQYF. The genes are TRBV7-9 and TRBJ2-3, with D unresolved. Deletions cut 1 base from V and 4 bases from J, with 9 bases between. The V gene's germline CDR1 is SEHNR and CDR2 FQNEAQ (reference sequence). The CDR3 sequence is 14 residues long.

The rearrangement uses TRBV29-1 and TRBJ2-5; D remains ambiguous. V was pared by 0 bases and J by 8 bases, with 10 bases between. CDR3 length: 12 residues. Germline CDR1 and CDR2: SQVTM and ANQGSEA. The CDR3 DNA follows: TGCAGCGTTGAAGATGATGGGGTTACCCAGTACTTC. This sequence encodes CSVEDDGVTQYF.

This clonotype was seen many times. V usage is TRBV4-2 and J usage is TRBJ1-2, with TRBD1 as a possible D gene (5 bases). There are 16 residues in the CDR3. Germline V lookup: CDR1 LGHNA, CDR2 YNFKEQ. Trimming removed 0 bases from V and 1 base from J, with 12 bases in between. The CDR3 region has the DNA TGTGCCAGCAGCCAAGAGGAGGGACCGATTAACTATGGCTACACCTTC. Amino acid sequence: CASSQEEGPINYGYTF.

This clonotype was observed a few times. The V call is TRBV20-1, the J call TRBJ2-5, with 16 bases lining up with TRBD2. The V gene's germline CDR1 is DFQATT and CDR2 SNEGSKA (reference sequence). With 4 bases clipped from V and 9 bases from J, the junction kept 14 bases outside the gene matches. CDR3 length equals 17 residues. CDR3 in amino acids: CSATEYPGTSGGAAQYF. CDR3 coding DNA: TGCAGTGCTACCGAGTATCCCGGGACTAGCGGGGGGGCGGCCCAGTACTTC.

The V and J genes are TRBV29-1 and TRBJ2-2, with 8 bases that match TRBD1. CDR3 size: 17 residues. CDR1 is SQVTM, CDR2 ANQGSEA, per germline. J was trimmed by 0 bases and V by 2 bases; bases with no gene match: 8. The chain's CDR3 is CSVEPEDRASNTGELFF. The CDR3 DNA follows: TGCAGCGTTGAACCCGAGGACAGGGCTTCGAACACCGGGGAGCTGTTTTTT.